These 17 T cell receptor beta chains originate from one sample sequenced in a study of blood T cell repertoires in COVID-19. Profiling relied on immunoSEQ multiplex PCR, and the TCRdb table lists in-frame clones only, not all of them. The data show some 67,000 clones, about four fifths seen once. Sample: peripheral blood. Receptors were obtained from a woman in her sixties with acute or convalescent COVID-19.

This clone has more than one count but fewer than ten. The CDR3 reads CASRDSLNSPLHF. CDR3 in DNA: TGTGCCAGCAGGGACAGCCTTAATTCACCCCTCCACTTT. This chain connects TRBV6-4 to TRBJ1-6; D possibly corresponds to TRBD1 (6 bases). V lost 6 bases and J lost 6, with 9 bases in between. Germline assignment: CDR1 MRHNA and CDR2 SNTAGT. CDR3 length: 13 residues.

The genes are TRBV9 and TRBJ1-6, with 8 positions matching TRBD1. Germline lookup yields CDR1 SGDLS and CDR2 YYNGEE. Unmatched junction bases numbered 3, after V lost 2 bases and J lost 2 bases. The CDR3 is 16 residues long. The CDR3 bases are TGTGCCAGCAGCGTCCGACAGGGGCCCTATAATTCACCCCTCCACTTT. It translates to CASSVRQGPYNSPLHF.

This clone has just a few counts. The genes are TRBV6-5 and TRBJ2-7; 7 nucleotides line up with TRBD1. The J segment lost 7 bases and the V segment lost 6 bases, leaving 12 bases of the junction unmatched. Germline CDR1 and CDR2: MNHEY and SVGAGI. The CDR3 extends over 14 amino acids. The CDR3 nucleotides read TGTGCCAGCAGCCCCGACAGGGTAGGATGGGAGCAGTACTTC. It yields the protein CASSPDRVGWEQYF.

This rearrangement joins TRBV4-1 to TRBJ2-1; 8 positions agree with TRBD2. Germline-derived CDR1 and CDR2 are MGHRA and YSYEKL. The CDR3 runs 15 residues. Unmatched junction bases numbered 2, after V lost 3 bases and J lost 1 base. Here the CDR3 DNA reads TGCGCCAGCAGCCACGGGGGGGCTTCCTACAATGAGCAGTTCTTC. Protein sequence: CASSHGGASYNEQFF.

The chain links TRBV5-6 to TRBJ2-3, with TRBD1 as a possible D gene (5 bases). Germline V CDR1 and CDR2: SGHDT, YYEEEE. V was cut by 4 bases and J by 4 bases, with 10 bases left in between. CDR3 length: 13 amino acids. CDR3 protein: CASSLGHPDTQYF. Here the CDR3 DNA reads TGTGCCAGCAGCCTCGGACACCCAGATACGCAGTATTTT.

This clone was recorded a few times. The gene calls are TRBV7-8 and TRBJ1-5; 7 nucleotides line up with TRBD1. Germline loops: CDR1 SGHVS, CDR2 FQNEAQ. The V segment lost 0 bases and the J segment 9 bases; nucleotides outside the gene matches: 5. The CDR3 extends over 14 amino acids. This CDR3 is CASSLAYGDRPQHF. CDR3 bases: TGTGCCAGCAGCTTAGCTTACGGGGACAGGCCCCAGCATTTT.

The chain employs TRBV5-6 and TRBJ1-2; D gene ambiguous. V was cut by 5 bases and J by 4 bases, with 12 bases left in between. The CDR3 sequence is 13 residues long. Germline V gene sequence: CDR1 SGHDT, CDR2 YYEEEE. The CDR3 loop is CASSFSSLYGYTF. In DNA, the CDR3 is TGTGCCAGCAGTTTTAGTTCTCTCTATGGCTACACCTTC.

V is TRBV28 and J is TRBJ1-2; D ambiguous. V lost 3 bases to trimming and J lost 3 bases, with 11 bases between them. The germline V gene has CDR1 MDHEN and CDR2 SYDVKM. This CDR3 contains 14 residues. The CDR3 DNA reads as TGTGCCAGCAGTTTCCAATCGGGATACTATGGCTACACCTTC. Translated: CASSFQSGYYGYTF.

This chain joins TRBV13 and TRBJ2-2, with D perhaps matching TRBD2 (6 bases). The germline V gene encodes CDR1 PRHDT and CDR2 FYEKMQ (reference sequence). This CDR3 is built from 15 residues. The ends were cut back, 3 bases at V and 1 base at J, with 9 bases in the middle. CDR3 sequence reads: CASSFPGGNTGELFF. In DNA form, the CDR3 reads TGTGCCAGCAGCTTTCCCGGGGGGAACACCGGGGAGCTGTTTTTT.

This chain links TRBV18 with TRBJ2-2, with 7 nucleotides matching TRBD1. Losses at the gene ends were 2 bases for V and 3 bases for J; bases not matched to a gene: 3. The CDR3 is made up of 15 amino acids. Looked up from germline, CDR1 is KGHSH and CDR2 is LQKENI. The CDR3 nucleotides read TGTGCCAGCTCACCAAGGGGGCCCGACACCGGGGAGCTGTTTTTT. Its translation: CASSPRGPDTGELFF.

The V and J genes are TRBV7-9 and TRBJ1-1, with D maybe TRBD1 (5 bases). V lost 2 bases and J lost 3, with 10 bases in between. From germline, CDR1 is SEHNR and CDR2 FQNEAQ (reference sequence). The CDR3 is 14 amino acids. CDR3 loop: CASSLQGADTEAFF. CDR3 bases: TGTGCCAGCAGCTTACAGGGCGCAGACACTGAAGCTTTCTTT.

The genes are TRBV5-8 and TRBJ1-2, with TRBD1 identical over 7 bases. Per the germline V gene, CDR1 is SGHTS and CDR2 is YDEGEE. V shed 0 bases, J shed 5 bases, and the junction held 4 bases outside the gene matches. The CDR3 is 14 residues long. Written as DNA, the CDR3 is TGTGCCAGCAGCTTGGGACAGGGATATTATGGCTACACCTTC. Amino acid sequence: CASSLGQGYYGYTF.

This clone was seen only once. The V and J genes are TRBV19 and TRBJ2-1; perhaps TRBD1 as D (6 bases). Per germline, CDR1 LNHDA and CDR2 SQIVND (reference sequence). V shed 4 bases and J shed 8 bases, with 12 bases lying between them. CDR3 length: 13 amino acids. The CDR3 DNA sequence: TGTGCCAGTAGTAGCGACAGGTTCCATGAGCAGTTCTTC. Its protein is CASSSDRFHEQFF.

This rearrangement joins TRBV2 to TRBJ2-2, with D unresolved. The CDR3 consists of 15 residues. Trimming took 6 bases from V and 1 from J, leaving 12 bases between them. Germline CDR1 and CDR2: SNHLY and FYNNEI. CDR3 residues: CASSLSTMNTGELFF. CDR3 nucleotides: TGTGCCAGCAGCCTAAGCACTATGAACACCGGGGAGCTGTTTTTT.

This rearrangement joins TRBV10-3 to TRBJ1-4; 7 bases are a match to TRBD1. The CDR3 is 13 residues long. The V gene end was trimmed by 6 bases and the J gene end by 3 bases; junction bases not matched to a gene: 1. Per germline, CDR1 ENHRY and CDR2 SYGVKD. CDR3 loop: CAIRGQSNEKLFF. In DNA, the CDR3 is TGTGCCATCAGGGGACAGTCTAATGAAAAACTGTTTTTT.

The rearrangement uses TRBV28 and TRBJ1-1, with D perhaps matching TRBD1 (6 bases). CDR1 is MDHEN and CDR2 is SYDVKM in the germline V gene. V gave up 6 bases and J gave up 8 bases, with 13 bases separating them. The CDR3 length is 12 residues. Written as DNA, the CDR3 is TGTGCCAGCAGGATACCGGGACAAGAAGCTTTCTTT. This sequence encodes CASRIPGQEAFF.

V and J are TRBV29-1 and TRBJ1-1, with D perhaps matching TRBD1 (5 bases). The germline CDR1 and CDR2 sequences are SQVTM and ANQGSEA. CDR3 length: 12 residues. With 3 bases removed from V and 1 base from J, the gap between germline ends came to 6 bases. The CDR3 bases are TGCAGCGTTGAGGGGGGGAACACTGAAGCTTTCTTT. This encodes CSVEGGNTEAFF.